The present TCR beta chain was sequenced within a study of T cells in Graves' hyperthyroidism and ophthalmopathy. The CDR3 is 15 amino acids. Trimming removed 5 bases from V and 1 base from J, with 15 bases in between. Looked up from germline, CDR1 is KGHSH and CDR2 is LQKENI. A few counts support this clonotype. Its specificity is not known. What was amplified from RNA transcripts were TCR beta CDR3 regions. HTBI primers drove first-round RT-PCR of the TCR CDR3. Using its own MiXCR run on the multiplex PCR reads, TCRdb lists one record per CDR3 protein. The sample carries a few hundred thousand distinct CDR3 sequences, around 14% recorded once. The study's findings and limits: Blood held most thyroid clonotypes expanded above 0.001 frequency. Before onset, ophthalmopathy was predicted by the model a median roughly six months earlier.

The sample comprised blood. The source of this sequence is a young woman with Graves' hyperthyroidism. V and J are TRBV18 and TRBJ2-7; D may be TRBD1 or TRBD2 (5 bases each). Written as DNA, the CDR3 is TGTGCCAGCTCATCGGGACGGTTCAGTTCCTACGAGCAGTACTTC. As protein: CASSSGRFSSYEQYF.